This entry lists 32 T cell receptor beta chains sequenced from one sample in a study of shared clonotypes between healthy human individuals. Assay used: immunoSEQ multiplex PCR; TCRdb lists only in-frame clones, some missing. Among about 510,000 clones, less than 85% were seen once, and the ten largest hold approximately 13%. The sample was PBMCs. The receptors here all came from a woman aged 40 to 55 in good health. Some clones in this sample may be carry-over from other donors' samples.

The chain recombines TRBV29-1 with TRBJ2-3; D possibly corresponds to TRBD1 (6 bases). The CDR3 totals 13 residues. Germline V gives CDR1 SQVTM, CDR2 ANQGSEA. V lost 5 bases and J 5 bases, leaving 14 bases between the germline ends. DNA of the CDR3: TGCAGCGTTTGGGACACCCGGGGAGATACGCAGTATTTT. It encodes CSVWDTRGDTQYF.

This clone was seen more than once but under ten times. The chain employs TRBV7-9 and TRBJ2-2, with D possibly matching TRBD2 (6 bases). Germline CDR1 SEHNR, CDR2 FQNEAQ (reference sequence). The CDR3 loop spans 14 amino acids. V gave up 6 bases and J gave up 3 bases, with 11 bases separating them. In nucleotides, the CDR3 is TGTGCCAGCAGGGGCGGGACCGACACCGGGGAGCTGTTTTTT. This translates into CASRGGTDTGELFF.

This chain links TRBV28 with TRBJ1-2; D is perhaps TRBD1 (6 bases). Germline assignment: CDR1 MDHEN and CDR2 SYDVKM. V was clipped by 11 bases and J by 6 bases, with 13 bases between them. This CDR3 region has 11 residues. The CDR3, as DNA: TGTGCCCTAGAGGGGGTAGATGGCTACACCTTC. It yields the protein CALEGVDGYTF.

The CDR3 DNA follows: TGTGCCAGCAGCCAAGAAGGGGAGAGACAAGAGACCCAGTACTTC. The encoded protein is CASSQEGERQETQYF. J is TRBJ2-5 and V is TRBV4-2; D possibly uses TRBD1 or TRBD2 (5 bases each). The germline V gene encodes CDR1 LGHNA and CDR2 YNFKEQ. The CDR3 runs 15 residues. The V end lost 0 bases, the J end lost 2 bases, and 10 bases lay between the germline ends.

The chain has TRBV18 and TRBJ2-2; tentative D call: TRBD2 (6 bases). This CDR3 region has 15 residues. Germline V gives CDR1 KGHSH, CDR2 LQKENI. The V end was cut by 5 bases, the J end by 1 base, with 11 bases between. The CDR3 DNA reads TGTGCCAGCTCATTCGGGACTCAGAACACCGGGGAGCTGTTTTTT. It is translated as CASSFGTQNTGELFF.

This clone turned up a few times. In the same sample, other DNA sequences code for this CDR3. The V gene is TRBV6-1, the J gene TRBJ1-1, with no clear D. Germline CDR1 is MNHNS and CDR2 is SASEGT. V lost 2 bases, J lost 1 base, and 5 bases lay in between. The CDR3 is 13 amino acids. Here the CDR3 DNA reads TGTGCCAGCAGTGAACAGCCGAACACTGAAGCTTTCTTT. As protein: CASSEQPNTEAFF.

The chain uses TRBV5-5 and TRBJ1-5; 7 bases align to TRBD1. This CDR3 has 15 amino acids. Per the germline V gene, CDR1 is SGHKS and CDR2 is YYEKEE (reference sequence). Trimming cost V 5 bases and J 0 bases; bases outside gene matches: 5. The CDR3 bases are TGTGCCAGCAGACGGACAGGCGATAGCAATCAGCCCCAGCATTTT. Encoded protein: CASRRTGDSNQPQHF. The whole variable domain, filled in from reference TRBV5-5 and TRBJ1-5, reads DAGVTQSPTHLIKTRGQQVTLRCSPISGHKSVSWYQQVLGQGPQFIFQYYEKEERGRGNFPDRFSARQFPNYSSELNVNALLLGDSALYLCASRRTGDSNQPQHFGDGTRLSIL.

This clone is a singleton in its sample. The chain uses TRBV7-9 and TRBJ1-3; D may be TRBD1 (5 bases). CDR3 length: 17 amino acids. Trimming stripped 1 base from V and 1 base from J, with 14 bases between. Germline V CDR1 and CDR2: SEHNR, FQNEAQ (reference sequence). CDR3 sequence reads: CASSLGRLGVSGNTIYF. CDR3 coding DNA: TGTGCCAGCAGCTTAGGGCGACTGGGGGTTTCTGGAAACACCATATATTTT.

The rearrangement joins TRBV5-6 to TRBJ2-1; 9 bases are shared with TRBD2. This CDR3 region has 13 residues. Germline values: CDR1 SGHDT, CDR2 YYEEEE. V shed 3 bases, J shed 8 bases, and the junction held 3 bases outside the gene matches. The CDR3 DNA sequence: TGTGCCAGCAGCTGGGGGACTAGCTATGAGCAGTTCTTC. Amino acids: CASSWGTSYEQFF.

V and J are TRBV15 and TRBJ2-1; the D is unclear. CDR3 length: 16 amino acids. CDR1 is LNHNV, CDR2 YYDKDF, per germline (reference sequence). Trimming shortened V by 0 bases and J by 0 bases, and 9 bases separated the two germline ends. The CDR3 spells CATSRDTRRSYNEQFF. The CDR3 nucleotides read TGTGCCACCAGCAGAGACACCAGGCGCTCCTACAATGAGCAGTTCTTC.

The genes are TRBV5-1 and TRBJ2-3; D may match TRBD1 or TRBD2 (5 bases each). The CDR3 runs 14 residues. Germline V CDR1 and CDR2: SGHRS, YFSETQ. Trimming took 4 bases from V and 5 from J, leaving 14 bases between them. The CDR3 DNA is TGCGCCAGCAGCGAGGGACCACCCGGAGATACGCAGTATTTT. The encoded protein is CASSEGPPGDTQYF.

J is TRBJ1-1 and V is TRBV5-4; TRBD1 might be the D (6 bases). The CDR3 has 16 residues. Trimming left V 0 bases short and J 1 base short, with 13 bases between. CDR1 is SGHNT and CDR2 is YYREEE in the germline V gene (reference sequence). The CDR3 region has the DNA TGTGCCAGCAGCTTGGGGGGGGCAGGAGGGAACACTGAAGCTTTCTTT. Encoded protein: CASSLGGAGGNTEAFF.

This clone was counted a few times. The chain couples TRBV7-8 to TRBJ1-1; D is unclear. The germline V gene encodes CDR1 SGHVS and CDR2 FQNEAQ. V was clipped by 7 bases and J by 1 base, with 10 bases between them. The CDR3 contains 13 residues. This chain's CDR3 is CASISQRNTEAFF. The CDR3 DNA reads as TGTGCCAGCATCTCCCAGCGGAACACTGAAGCTTTCTTT.

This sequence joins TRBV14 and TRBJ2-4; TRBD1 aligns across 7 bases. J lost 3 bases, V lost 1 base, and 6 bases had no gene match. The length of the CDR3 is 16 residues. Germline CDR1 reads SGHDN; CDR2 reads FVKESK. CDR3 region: CASSQATGVDKNIQYF. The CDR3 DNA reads TGTGCCAGCAGCCAAGCTACAGGGGTGGACAAAAACATTCAGTACTTC.

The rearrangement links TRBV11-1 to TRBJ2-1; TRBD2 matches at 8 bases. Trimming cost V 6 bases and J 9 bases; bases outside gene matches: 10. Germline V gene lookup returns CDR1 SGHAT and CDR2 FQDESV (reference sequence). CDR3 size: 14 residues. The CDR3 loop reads CASSLAGVTGEQFF. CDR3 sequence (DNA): TGTGCCAGCAGTCTAGCGGGTGTTACAGGTGAGCAGTTCTTC.

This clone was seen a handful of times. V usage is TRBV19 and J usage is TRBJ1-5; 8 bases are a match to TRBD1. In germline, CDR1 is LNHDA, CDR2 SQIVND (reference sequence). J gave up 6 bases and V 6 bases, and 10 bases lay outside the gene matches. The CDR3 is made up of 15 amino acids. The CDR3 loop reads CASSERQGRVQPQHF. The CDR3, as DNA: TGTGCCAGTAGCGAACGACAGGGGAGGGTTCAGCCCCAGCATTTT. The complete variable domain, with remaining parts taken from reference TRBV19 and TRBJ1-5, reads DGGITQSPKYLFRKEGQNVTLSCEQNLNHDAMYWYRQDPGQGLRLIYYSQIVNDFQKGDIAEGYSVSREKKESFPLTVTSAQKNPTAFYLCASSERQGRVQPQHFGDGTRLSIL.

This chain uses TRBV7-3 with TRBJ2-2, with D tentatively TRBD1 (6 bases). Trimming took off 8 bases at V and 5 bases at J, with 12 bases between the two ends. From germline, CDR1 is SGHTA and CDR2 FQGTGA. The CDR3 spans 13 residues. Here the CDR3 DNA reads TGTGCCAGCGGGGGCGGGTCAACCGGGGAGCTGTTTTTT. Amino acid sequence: CASGGGSTGELFF. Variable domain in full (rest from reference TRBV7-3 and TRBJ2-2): GAGVSQTPSNKVTEKGKYVELRCDPISGHTALYWYRQSLGQGPEFLIYFQGTGAADDSGLPNDRFFAVRPEGSVSTLKIQRTERGDSAVYLCASGGGSTGELFFGEGSRLTVL.

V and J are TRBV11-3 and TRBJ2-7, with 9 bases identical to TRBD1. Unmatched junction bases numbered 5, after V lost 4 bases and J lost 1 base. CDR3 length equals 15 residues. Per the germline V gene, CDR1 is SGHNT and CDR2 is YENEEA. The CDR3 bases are TGTGCCAGCAGCTATACAGGGGGCGCATCCTACGAGCAGTACTTC. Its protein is CASSYTGGASYEQYF.

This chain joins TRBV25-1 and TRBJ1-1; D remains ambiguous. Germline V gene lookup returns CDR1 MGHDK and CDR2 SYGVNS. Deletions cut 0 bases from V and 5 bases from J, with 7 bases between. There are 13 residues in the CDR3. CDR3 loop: CASSEYGPTEAFF. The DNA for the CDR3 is TGTGCCAGCAGTGAATATGGACCTACTGAAGCTTTCTTT.

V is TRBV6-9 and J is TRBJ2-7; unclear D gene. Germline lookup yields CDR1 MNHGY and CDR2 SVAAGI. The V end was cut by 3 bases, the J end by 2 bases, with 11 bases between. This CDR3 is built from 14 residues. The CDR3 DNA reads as TGTGCCAGCAGTTACGGTGGCAAAACCTACGAGCAGTACTTC. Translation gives CASSYGGKTYEQYF.

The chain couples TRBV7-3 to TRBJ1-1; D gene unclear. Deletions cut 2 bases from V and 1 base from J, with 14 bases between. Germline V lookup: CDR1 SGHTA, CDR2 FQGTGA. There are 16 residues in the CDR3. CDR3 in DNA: TGTGCCAGCAGCTTAGGGTTCCCGCGGGGGAACACTGAAGCTTTCTTT. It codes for CASSLGFPRGNTEAFF.

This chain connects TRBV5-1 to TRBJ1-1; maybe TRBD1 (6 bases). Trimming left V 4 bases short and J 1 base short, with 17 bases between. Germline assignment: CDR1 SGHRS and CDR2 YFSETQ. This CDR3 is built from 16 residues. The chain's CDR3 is CASSPRVGHENTEAFF. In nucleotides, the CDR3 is TGCGCCAGCAGCCCCCGGGTGGGACACGAGAACACTGAAGCTTTCTTT.

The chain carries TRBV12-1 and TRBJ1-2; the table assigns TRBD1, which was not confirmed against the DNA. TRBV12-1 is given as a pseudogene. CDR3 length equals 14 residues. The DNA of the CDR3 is TGTGCCAGCAGCCCCCGGCTGGGGGCCTATGGCTACACCTTC. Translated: CASSPRLGAYGYTF.

The CDR3 sequence is CASSAQGGTEAFF. The CDR3 nucleotides read TGTGCCAGCAGCGCTCAGGGGGGCACTGAAGCTTTCTTT. This chain joins TRBV7-2 and TRBJ1-1; 7 bases line up with TRBD1. V lost 5 bases, J lost 4 bases, and 4 bases stayed unmatched. Germline CDR1 SGHTA, CDR2 FQGNSA. The CDR3 has 13 amino acids.

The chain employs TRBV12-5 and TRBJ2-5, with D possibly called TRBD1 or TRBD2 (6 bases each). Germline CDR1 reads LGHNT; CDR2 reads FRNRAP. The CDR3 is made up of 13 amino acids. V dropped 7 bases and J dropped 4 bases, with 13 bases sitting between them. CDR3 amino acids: CASALGGAETQYF. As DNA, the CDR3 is TGTGCTAGTGCCTTGGGGGGCGCAGAGACCCAGTACTTC. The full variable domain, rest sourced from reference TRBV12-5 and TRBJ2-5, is DARVTQTPRHKVTEMGQEVTMRCQPILGHNTVFWYRQTMMQGLELLAYFRNRAPLDDSGMPKDRFSAEMPDATLATLKIQPSEPRDSAVYFCASALGGAETQYFGPGTRLLVL.

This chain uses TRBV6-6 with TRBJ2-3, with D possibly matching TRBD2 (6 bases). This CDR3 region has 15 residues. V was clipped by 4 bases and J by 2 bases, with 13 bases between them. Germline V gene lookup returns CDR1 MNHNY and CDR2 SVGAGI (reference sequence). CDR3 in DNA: TGTGCCAGCAGTTCGGTTAGCGGCTACACAGATACGCAGTATTTT. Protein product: CASSSVSGYTDTQYF.

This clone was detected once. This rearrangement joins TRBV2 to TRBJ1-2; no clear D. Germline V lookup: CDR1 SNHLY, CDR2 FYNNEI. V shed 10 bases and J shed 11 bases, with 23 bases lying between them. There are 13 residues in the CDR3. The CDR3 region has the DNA TGTGCCACCCAAGAGAGCCGGGAATTTCCGTACACCTTC. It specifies CATQESREFPYTF.

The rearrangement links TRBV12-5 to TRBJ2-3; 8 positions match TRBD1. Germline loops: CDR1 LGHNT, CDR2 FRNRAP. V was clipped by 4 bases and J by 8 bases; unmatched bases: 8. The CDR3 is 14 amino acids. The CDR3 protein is CASGSGQGRGTQYF. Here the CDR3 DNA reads TGTGCTAGTGGTTCCGGACAGGGCCGAGGTACGCAGTATTTT.

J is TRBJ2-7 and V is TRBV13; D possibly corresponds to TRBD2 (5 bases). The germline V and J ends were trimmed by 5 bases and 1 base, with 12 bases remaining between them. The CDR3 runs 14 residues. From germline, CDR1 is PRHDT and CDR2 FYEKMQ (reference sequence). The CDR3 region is CASSAAGGSYEQYF. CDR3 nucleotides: TGTGCCAGCAGCGCCGCGGGTGGGTCCTACGAGCAGTACTTC.

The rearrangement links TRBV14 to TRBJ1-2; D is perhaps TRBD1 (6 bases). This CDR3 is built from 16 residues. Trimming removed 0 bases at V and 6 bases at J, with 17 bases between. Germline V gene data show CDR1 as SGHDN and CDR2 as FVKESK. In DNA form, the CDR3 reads TGTGCCAGCAGCCAAGATACGGGGGCTTACCGGAATGGCTACACCTTC. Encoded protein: CASSQDTGAYRNGYTF. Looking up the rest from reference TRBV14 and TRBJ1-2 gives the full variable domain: EAGVTQFPSHSVIEKGQTVTLRCDPISGHDNLYWYRRVMGKEIKFLLHFVKESKQDESGMPNNRFLAERTGGTYSTLKVQPAELEDSGVYFCASSQDTGAYRNGYTFGSGTRLTVV.

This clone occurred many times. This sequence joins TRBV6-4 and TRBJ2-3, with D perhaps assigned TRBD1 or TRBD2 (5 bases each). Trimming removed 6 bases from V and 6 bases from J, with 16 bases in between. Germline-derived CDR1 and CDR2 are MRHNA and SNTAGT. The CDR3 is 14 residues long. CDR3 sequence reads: CASSRDEGSDTQYF. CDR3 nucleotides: TGTGCCAGCAGCCGGGACGAGGGGTCGGATACGCAGTATTTT.

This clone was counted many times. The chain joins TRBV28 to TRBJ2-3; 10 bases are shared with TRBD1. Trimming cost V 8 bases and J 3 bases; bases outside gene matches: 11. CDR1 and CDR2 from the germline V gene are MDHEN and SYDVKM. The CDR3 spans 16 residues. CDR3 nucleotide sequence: TGTGCCAGCGGCTCCCCCTCGGGACAGGGGACAGATACGCAGTATTTT. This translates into CASGSPSGQGTDTQYF.